A single sample is the source of the 17 T cell receptor beta chains below, sequenced in a study of CXCR3-negative and CXCR3-positive naive CD8 T cells. The authors made the TRB cDNA libraries by 5' RACE using UMI labels. Using the 5' RACE reads, TCRdb records one entry per CDR3 protein without DNA. The sample's table shows 45,000 to 60,000 distinct CDR3 sequences. Sample: naive CXCR3- CD8+ T cells from blood. Subset given: CD45RO-CCR7+CD27+CD95- naive CD8+ T cells lacking CXCR3 (TNR3-). Receptors originate from a human donor in good health. Some clones in this sample may be carry-over from other donors' samples.

The J gene is TRBJ2-1, the V gene TRBV7-9; with no DNA, the TCRdb D assignment of TRBD2 cannot be verified. Looked up from germline, CDR1 is SEHNR and CDR2 is FQNEAQ (reference sequence). This CDR3 comprises 17 residues. The CDR3 sequence: CASRPGWDSGGYNEQFF.

The rearrangement uses TRBV12-3 or TRBV12-4 and TRBJ1-1; TCRdb gives TRBD1 as the D gene, but with no DNA this cannot be confirmed. The CDR3 extends over 14 amino acids. The CDR3 reads CASSFLSGGLEAFF.

The chain links TRBV7-9 to TRBJ2-5; TCRdb designates TRBD1, a call that cannot be tested without DNA. The CDR3 sequence is 16 residues long. Germline values: CDR1 SEHNR, CDR2 FQNEAQ (reference sequence). The CDR3 loop is CASSFRPVEPPETQYF.

This sequence joins TRBV29-1 and TRBJ1-2. Germline loops: CDR1 SQVTM, CDR2 ANQGSEA. The CDR3 loop spans 12 amino acids. The CDR3 spells CSGNDVRHGYTF.

The chain carries TRBV20-1 and TRBJ1-5. CDR1 is DFQATT, CDR2 SNEGSKA, per germline (reference sequence). CDR3 length equals 18 residues. This CDR3 is CSARDLVGPVRVSQPQHF.

The chain employs TRBV12-3 or TRBV12-4 and TRBJ2-7. CDR3 length: 14 amino acids. The CDR3 sequence: CASSLDGSHYEQYF.

The V gene is TRBV29-1, the J gene TRBJ1-1; the D call of TRBD1 rests on TCRdb alone, since no DNA is present to check it. The CDR3 is made up of 16 amino acids. Germline V gene sequence: CDR1 SQVTM, CDR2 ANQGSEA. The CDR3 is CSVEPLMGAMNTEAFF.

CDR3 region: CSVEVWGQGTYEQYF. The V and J genes are TRBV29-1 and TRBJ2-7; TCRdb calls TRBD1, which cannot be checked without DNA. There are 15 residues in the CDR3. The germline V gene has CDR1 SQVTM and CDR2 ANQGSEA.

According to its frequency, this clonotype is medium-sized. CDR3 in amino acids: CASSFSPTSGGALDEQFF. The J gene is TRBJ2-1, the V gene TRBV7-7; the D call of TRBD2 rests on TCRdb alone, since no DNA is present to check it. CDR3 length: 18 residues. From germline, CDR1 is SSHAT and CDR2 FNYEAQ (reference sequence).

This chain uses TRBV4-1 with TRBJ2-7; TCRdb reports TRBD2, a call that lacks DNA to check it against. The CDR3 is 17 residues long. The germline CDR1 and CDR2 sequences are MGHRA and YSYEKL. CDR3 amino acids: CASSQDPPLALGNEQYF.

CDR3 residues: CASSPFDSGGFLNEQFF. V usage is TRBV7-3 and J usage is TRBJ2-1; as DNA is missing, the TRBD2 call by TCRdb cannot be tested. This CDR3 comprises 17 residues. Germline CDR1 is SGHTA and CDR2 is FQGTGA. The variable domain in full, completed from reference TRBV7-3 and TRBJ2-1, reads GAGVSQTPSNKVTEKGKYVELRCDPISGHTALYWYRQSLGQGPEFLIYFQGTGAADDSGLPNDRFFAVRPEGSVSTLKIQRTERGDSAVYLCASSPFDSGGFLNEQFFGPGTRLTVL.

This chain uses TRBV12-3 or TRBV12-4 with TRBJ2-2; with no DNA, the TCRdb D assignment of TRBD1 cannot be verified. The CDR3 has 17 amino acids. Here the CDR3 reads CASSAGTGGSGTGELFF.

V is TRBV7-7 and J is TRBJ1-2; TCRdb's D gene call, TRBD1, goes unchecked for lack of DNA. From germline, CDR1 is SSHAT and CDR2 FNYEAQ (reference sequence). CDR3 length equals 14 residues. CDR3 sequence reads: CARNSSGAGYGYTF.

The genes are TRBV5-1 and TRBJ2-1; the D gene TCRdb calls, TRBD1, cannot be checked with no DNA. From germline, CDR1 is SGHRS and CDR2 YFSETQ. The CDR3 extends over 16 amino acids. CDR3 amino acids: CASSLKTVGSYNEQFF.

The rearrangement links TRBV14 to TRBJ1-6. The germline CDR1 and CDR2 sequences are SGHDN and FVKESK. This CDR3 has 13 residues. CDR3 loop: CASSQVRGITLHF.

The chain uses TRBV10-3 and TRBJ2-7; TCRdb picks TRBD1, but there is no DNA to check that call. The germline V gene has CDR1 ENHRY and CDR2 SYGVKD. This CDR3 comprises 14 residues. The CDR3 loop reads CAISRQGMTYEQYF.

The V and J genes are TRBV4-3 and TRBJ2-7; the D call of TRBD1 rests on TCRdb alone, since no DNA is present to check it. Looked up from germline, CDR1 is LGHNA and CDR2 is YSLEER. The CDR3 totals 16 residues. This chain's CDR3 is CASSQGTRGPSYEQYF.